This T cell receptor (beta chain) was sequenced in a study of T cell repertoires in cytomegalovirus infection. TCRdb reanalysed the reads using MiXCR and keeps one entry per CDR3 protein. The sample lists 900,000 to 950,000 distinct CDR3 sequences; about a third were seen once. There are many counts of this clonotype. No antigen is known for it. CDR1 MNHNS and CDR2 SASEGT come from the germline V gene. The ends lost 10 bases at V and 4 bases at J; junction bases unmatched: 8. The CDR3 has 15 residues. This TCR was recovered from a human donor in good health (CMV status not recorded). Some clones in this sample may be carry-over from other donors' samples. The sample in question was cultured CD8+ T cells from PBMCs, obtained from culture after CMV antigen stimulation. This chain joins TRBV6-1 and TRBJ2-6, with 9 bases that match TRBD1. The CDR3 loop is CATATGGSGANVLTF. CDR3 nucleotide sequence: TGTGCCACCGCGACAGGGGGTTCGGGGGCCAACGTCCTGACTTTC.